This T cell receptor (beta chain) is from a study of CD8 T cells in Susac syndrome. The RNA input was about 0.5 to 1 ug, and it was reverse transcribed with random hexamers. TCRdb reanalysed the immunoSEQ multiplex PCR reads using MiXCR and keeps one entry per CDR3 protein. The sample has roughly 86,000 distinct CDR3 sequences; 95% to 97% are singletons. Germline CDR1 DFQATT, CDR2 SNEGSKA (reference sequence). The V and J ends lost 6 bases and 1 base respectively, with 14 bases between them. This CDR3 spans 14 amino acids. The sequencing sample was made of CD8+ T cells from PBMCs. This receptor was obtained from a human donor with Susac syndrome. The rearrangement uses TRBV20-1 and TRBJ2-3, with D unclear. In nucleotides, the CDR3 is TGCAGTGCCCCCCGGGTTGACGGCACAGATACGCAGTATTTT. It codes for CSAPRVDGTDTQYF.